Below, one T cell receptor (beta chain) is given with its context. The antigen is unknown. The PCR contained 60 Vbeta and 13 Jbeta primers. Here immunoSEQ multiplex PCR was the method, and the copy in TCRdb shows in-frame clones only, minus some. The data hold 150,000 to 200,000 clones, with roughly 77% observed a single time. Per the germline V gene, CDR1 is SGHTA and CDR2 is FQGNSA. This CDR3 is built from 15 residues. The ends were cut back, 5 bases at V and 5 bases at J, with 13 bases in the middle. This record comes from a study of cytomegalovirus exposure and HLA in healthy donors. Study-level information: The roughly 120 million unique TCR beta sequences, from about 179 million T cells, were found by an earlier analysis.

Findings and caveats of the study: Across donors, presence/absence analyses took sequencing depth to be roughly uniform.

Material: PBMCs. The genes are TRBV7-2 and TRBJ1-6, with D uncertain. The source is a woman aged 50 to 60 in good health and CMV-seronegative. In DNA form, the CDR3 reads TGTGCCAGCAGCCCTTTGGGAGTCGATAATTCACCCCTCCACTTT. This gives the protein CASSPLGVDNSPLHF.